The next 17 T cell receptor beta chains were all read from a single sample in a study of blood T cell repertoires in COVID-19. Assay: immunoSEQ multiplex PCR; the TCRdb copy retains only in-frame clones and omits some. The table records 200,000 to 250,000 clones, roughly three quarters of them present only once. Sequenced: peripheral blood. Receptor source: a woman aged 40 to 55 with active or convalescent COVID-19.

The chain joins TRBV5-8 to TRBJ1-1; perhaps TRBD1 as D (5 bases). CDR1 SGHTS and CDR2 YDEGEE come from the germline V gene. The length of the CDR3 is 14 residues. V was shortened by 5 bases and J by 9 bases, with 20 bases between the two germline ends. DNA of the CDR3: TGTGCCAGCAGTCGGGTGACAGACCTCTACAAAGCTTTCTTT. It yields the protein CASSRVTDLYKAFF.

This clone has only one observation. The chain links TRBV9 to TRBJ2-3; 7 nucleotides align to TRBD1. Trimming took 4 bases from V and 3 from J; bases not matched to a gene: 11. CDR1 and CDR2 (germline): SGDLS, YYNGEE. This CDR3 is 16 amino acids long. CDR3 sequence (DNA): TGTGCCAGCAGCTCTAGTCGAGGGGGCCTGACAGATACGCAGTATTTT. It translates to CASSSSRGGLTDTQYF. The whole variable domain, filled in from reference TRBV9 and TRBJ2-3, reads DSGVTQTPKHLITATGQRVTLRCSPRSGDLSVYWYQQSLDQGLQFLIQYYNGEERAKGNILERFSAQQFPDLHSELNLSSLELGDSALYFCASSSSRGGLTDTQYFGPGTRLTVL.

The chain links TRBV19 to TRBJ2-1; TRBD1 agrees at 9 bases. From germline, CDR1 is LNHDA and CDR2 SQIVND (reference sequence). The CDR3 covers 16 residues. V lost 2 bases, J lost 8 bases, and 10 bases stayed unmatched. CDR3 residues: CASSITRTGDDYEQFF. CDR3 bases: TGTGCCAGTAGTATAACCCGGACAGGGGATGACTATGAGCAGTTCTTC.

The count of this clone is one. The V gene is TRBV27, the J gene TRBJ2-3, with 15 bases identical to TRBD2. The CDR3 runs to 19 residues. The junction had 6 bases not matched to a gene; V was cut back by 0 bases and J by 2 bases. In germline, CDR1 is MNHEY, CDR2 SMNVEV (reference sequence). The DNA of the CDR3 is TGTGCCAGCAGTTTATCGAAGGGACTAGCGGGGGGCTCCACAGATACGCAGTATTTT. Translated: CASSLSKGLAGGSTDTQYF.

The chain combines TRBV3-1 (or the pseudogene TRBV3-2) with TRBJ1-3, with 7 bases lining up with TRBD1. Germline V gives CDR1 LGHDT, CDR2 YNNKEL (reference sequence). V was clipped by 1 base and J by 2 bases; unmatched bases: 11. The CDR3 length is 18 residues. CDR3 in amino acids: CASSQAALTGITGNTIYF. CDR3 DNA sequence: TGTGCCAGCAGCCAAGCCGCCCTGACAGGGATCACTGGAAACACCATATATTTT.

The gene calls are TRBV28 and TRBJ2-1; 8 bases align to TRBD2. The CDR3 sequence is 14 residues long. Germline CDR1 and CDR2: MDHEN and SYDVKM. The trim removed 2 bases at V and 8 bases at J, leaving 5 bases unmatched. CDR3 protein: CASSLRGGRDEQFF. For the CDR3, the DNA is TGTGCCAGCAGTTTACGGGGGGGGAGGGATGAGCAGTTCTTC.

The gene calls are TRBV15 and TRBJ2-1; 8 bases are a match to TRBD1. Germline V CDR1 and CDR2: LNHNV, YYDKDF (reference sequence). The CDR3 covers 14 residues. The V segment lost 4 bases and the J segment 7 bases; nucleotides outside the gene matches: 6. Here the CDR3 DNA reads TGTGCCACCAGCACGTACAGGGGGTGGAATGAGCAGTTCTTC. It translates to CATSTYRGWNEQFF.

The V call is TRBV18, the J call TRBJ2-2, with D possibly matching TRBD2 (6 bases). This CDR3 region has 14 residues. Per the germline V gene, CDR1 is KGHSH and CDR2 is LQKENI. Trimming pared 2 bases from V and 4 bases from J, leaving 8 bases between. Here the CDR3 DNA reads TGTGCCAGCTCACCATCGGAGGGCACCGGGGAGCTGTTTTTT. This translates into CASSPSEGTGELFF.

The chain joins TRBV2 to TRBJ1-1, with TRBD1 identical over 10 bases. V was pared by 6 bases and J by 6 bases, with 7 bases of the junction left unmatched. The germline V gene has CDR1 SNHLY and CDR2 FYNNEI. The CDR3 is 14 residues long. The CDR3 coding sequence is TGTGCCAGCAGGGCAGACGGACAGGGGGCTGAAGCTTTCTTT. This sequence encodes CASRADGQGAEAFF. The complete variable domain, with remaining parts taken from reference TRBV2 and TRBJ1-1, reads EPEVTQTPSHQVTQMGQEVILRCVPISNHLYFYWYRQILGQKVEFLVSFYNNEISEKSEIFDDQFSVERPDGSNFTLKIRSTKLEDSAMYFCASRADGQGAEAFFGQGTRLTVV.

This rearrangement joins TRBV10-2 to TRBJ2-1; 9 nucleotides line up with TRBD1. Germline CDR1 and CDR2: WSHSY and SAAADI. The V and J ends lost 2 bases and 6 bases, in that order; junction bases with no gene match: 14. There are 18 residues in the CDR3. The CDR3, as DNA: TGCGCCAGCAGTGAGGGGACAGGGACCCGAAGTGGGGTCAATGAGCAGTTCTTC. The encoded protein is CASSEGTGTRSGVNEQFF.

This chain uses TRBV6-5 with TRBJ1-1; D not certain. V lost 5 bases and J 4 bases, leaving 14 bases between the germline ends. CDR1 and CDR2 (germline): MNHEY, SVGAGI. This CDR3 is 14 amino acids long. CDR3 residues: CASSNTRSGTEAFF. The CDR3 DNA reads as TGTGCCAGCAGTAATACTAGGTCGGGCACTGAAGCTTTCTTT.

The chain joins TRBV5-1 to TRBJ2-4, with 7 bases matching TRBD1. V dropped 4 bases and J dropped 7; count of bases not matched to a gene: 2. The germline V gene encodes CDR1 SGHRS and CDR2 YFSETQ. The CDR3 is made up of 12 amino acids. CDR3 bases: TGCGCCAGCAGCGTGGACAGGAACATTCAGTACTTC. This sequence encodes CASSVDRNIQYF. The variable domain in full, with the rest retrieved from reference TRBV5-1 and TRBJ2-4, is KAGVTQTPRYLIKTRGQQVTLSCSPISGHRSVSWYQQTPGQGLQFLFEYFSETQRNKGNFPGRFSGRQFSNSRSEMNVSTLELGDSALYLCASSVDRNIQYFGAGTRLSVL.

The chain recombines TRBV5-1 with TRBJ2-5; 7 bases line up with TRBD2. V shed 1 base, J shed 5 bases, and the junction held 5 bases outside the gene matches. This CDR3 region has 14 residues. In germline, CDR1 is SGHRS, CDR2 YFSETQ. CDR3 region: CASSLSGGGETQYF. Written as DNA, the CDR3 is TGCGCCAGCAGCTTGTCCGGGGGAGGGGAGACCCAGTACTTC.

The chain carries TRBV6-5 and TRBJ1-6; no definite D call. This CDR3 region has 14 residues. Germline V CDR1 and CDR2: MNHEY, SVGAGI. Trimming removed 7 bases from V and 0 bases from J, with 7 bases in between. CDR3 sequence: CASKRSSYNSPLHF. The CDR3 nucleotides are TGTGCCAGCAAACGGAGCTCCTATAATTCACCCCTCCACTTT.

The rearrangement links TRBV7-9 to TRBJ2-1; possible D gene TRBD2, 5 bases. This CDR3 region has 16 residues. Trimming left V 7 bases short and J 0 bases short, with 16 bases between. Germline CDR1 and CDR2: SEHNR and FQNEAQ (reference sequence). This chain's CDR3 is CASKRSWTDSYNEQFF. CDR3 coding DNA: TGTGCCAGCAAACGTTCCTGGACTGACTCCTACAATGAGCAGTTCTTC.

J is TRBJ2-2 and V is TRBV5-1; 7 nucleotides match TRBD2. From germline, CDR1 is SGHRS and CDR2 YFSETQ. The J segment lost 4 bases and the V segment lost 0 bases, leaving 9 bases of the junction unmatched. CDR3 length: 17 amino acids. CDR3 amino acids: CASSLAGGNPSTGELFF. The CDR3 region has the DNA TGCGCCAGCAGCTTGGCCGGGGGGAATCCGAGCACCGGGGAGCTGTTTTTT. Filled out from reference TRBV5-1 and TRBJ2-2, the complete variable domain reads KAGVTQTPRYLIKTRGQQVTLSCSPISGHRSVSWYQQTPGQGLQFLFEYFSETQRNKGNFPGRFSGRQFSNSRSEMNVSTLELGDSALYLCASSLAGGNPSTGELFFGEGSRLTVL.

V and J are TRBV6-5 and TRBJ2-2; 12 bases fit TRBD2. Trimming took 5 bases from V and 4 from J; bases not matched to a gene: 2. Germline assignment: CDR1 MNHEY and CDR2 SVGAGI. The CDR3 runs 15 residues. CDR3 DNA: TGTGCCAGCAGTCTAGCGGGGGGGTTCACCGGGGAGCTGTTTTTT. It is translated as CASSLAGGFTGELFF.